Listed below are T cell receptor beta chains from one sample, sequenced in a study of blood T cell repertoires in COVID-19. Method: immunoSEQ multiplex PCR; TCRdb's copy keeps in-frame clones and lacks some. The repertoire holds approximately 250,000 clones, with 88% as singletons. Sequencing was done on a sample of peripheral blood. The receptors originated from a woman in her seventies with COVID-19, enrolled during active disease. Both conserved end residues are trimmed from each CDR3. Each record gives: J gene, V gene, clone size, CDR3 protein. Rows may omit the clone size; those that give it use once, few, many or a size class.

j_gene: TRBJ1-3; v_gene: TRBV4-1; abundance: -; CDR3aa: ASSPGQGDSGNTIY
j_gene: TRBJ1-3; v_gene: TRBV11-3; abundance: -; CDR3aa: ASREDRGGNTIY
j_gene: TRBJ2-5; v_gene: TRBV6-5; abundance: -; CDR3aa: ASTPEETQY
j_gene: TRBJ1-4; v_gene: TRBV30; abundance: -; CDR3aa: AWSADRGNEKLF
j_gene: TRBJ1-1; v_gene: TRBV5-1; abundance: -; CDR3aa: ASSLVTGGAPEAF
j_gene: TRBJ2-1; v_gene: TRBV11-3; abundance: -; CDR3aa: ASSLDSVGRLKQF
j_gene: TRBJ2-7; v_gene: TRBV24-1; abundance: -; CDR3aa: ATSDHALAGGVY
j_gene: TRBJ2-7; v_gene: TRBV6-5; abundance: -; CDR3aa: ASSQDTHRQY
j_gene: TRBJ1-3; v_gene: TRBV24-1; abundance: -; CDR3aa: ATPTQGNSGNTIY
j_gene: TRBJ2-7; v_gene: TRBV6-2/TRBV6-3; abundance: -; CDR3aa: ASSLEQGFYEQY
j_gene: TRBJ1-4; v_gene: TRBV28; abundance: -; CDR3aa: ASSGQGQEKLF
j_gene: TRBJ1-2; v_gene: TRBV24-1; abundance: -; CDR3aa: ATSDPISSRGYT
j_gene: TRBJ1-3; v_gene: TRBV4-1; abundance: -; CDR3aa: ASSQGGQGGSGNTIY
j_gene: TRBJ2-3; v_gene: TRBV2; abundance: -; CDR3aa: ASSEQGLDTQY
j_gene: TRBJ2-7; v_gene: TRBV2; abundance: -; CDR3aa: ASSPYRGSSYEQY
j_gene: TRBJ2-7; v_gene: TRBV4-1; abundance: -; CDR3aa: ASSQAGTGLHEQY
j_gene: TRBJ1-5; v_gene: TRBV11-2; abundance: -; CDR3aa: ASSLGRSDQPQH
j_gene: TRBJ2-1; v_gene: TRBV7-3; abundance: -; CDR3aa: ASSLKRNNEQF
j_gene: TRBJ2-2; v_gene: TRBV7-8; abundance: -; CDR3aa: ASSLEGGGSGELF
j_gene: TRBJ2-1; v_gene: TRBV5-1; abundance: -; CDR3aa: ASKVDGSSYNEQF
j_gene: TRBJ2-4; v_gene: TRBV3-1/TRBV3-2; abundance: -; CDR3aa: ASSQAGTKNIQY
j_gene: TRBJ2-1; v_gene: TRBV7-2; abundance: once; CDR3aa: ASSSTSGRNGNEQF
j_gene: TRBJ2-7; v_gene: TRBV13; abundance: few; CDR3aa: ASSSGLVSPEQY
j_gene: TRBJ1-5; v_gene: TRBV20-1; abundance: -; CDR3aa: SASRGQGGQPQH